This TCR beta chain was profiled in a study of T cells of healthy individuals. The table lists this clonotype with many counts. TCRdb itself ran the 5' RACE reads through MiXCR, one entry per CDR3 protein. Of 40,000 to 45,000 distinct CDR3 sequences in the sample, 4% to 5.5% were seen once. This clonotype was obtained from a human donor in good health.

Here the CDR3 reads CASSPGQSPGEEQYF. The CDR3 region has the DNA TGTGCCAGCAGCCCCGGACAATCCCCCGGAGAGGAGCAGTACTTC. The rearrangement joins TRBV14 to TRBJ2-7; D is possibly TRBD1 (5 bases). The germline V and J ends were trimmed by 4 bases and 7 bases, with 20 bases remaining between them. The CDR3 has 15 amino acids. Per the germline V gene, CDR1 is SGHDN and CDR2 is FVKESK.